One sample yielded the 25 T cell receptor beta chains listed below, sequenced in a study of cytomegalovirus exposure and HLA in healthy donors. 60 Vbeta and 13 Jbeta primers were used in PCR. Method: immunoSEQ multiplex PCR; TCRdb's copy keeps in-frame clones and lacks some. The data show around 150,000 clones, with almost 85% seen just once and 1.4% to 1.5% held by the top ten. The specimen sequenced was PBMCs. These receptors were collected from a man younger than 40 in good health and CMV-seropositive.

J is TRBJ2-3 and V is TRBV19; tentative D call: TRBD1 (5 bases). With 3 bases removed from V and 1 base from J, the gap between germline ends came to 8 bases. CDR1 and CDR2 (germline): LNHDA, SQIVND (reference sequence). This CDR3 spans 14 amino acids. CDR3 in DNA: TGTGCCAGTAGTATGGTCAGGGGCACAGATACGCAGTATTTT. The encoded protein is CASSMVRGTDTQYF.

The chain links TRBV7-3 to TRBJ1-6; 8 bases agree with TRBD1. Germline-derived CDR1 and CDR2 are SGHTA and FQGTGA. The CDR3 extends over 14 amino acids. Germline trimming cut 3 bases from V and 7 bases from J; bases unmatched to any gene: 2. The CDR3 is CASSFSGGNSPLHF. The DNA for the CDR3 is TGTGCCAGCAGCTTTTCAGGGGGCAATTCACCCCTCCACTTT.

This chain connects TRBV14 to TRBJ2-7; no firm D call. Trimming shortened V by 2 bases and J by 6 bases, and 11 bases separated the two germline ends. In germline, CDR1 is SGHDN, CDR2 FVKESK. The CDR3 is 13 residues long. The CDR3 DNA reads as TGTGCCAGCAGCCAAAGTAATTCCGGCGAGCAGTACTTC. Amino acids: CASSQSNSGEQYF.

This clone occurred a few times. The chain uses TRBV10-2 and TRBJ1-4; 7 bases are shared with TRBD1. CDR1 is WSHSY and CDR2 is SAAADI in the germline V gene. V lost 5 bases to trimming and J lost 4 bases; unmatched junction nucleotides: 4. This CDR3 is 14 amino acids long. CDR3: CASSFGTDNEKLFF. The DNA for the CDR3 is TGCGCCAGCAGTTTCGGGACAGATAATGAAAAACTGTTTTTT.

The V call is TRBV6-1, the J call TRBJ1-5, with D maybe TRBD1 (6 bases). Per the germline V gene, CDR1 is MNHNS and CDR2 is SASEGT. Between the trimmed V and J ends, which lost 6 bases and 8 bases, there was a span of 17 bases. This CDR3 comprises 14 residues. The chain's CDR3 is CASSFGGAGEPQHF. The CDR3 nucleotides are TGTGCCAGCAGCTTTGGGGGGGCTGGAGAGCCCCAGCATTTT.

V usage is TRBV27 and J usage is TRBJ2-4, with D maybe TRBD2 (6 bases). V was clipped by 2 bases and J by 8 bases, with 10 bases between them. CDR3 size: 13 residues. Germline-derived CDR1 and CDR2 are MNHEY and SMNVEV (reference sequence). As DNA, the CDR3 is TGTGCCAGCAGTTTAGAGACGGGGGACATTCAGTACTTC. As protein: CASSLETGDIQYF.

The V call is TRBV11-1, the J call TRBJ2-7; D gene ambiguous. The CDR3 runs 11 residues. The germline V gene has CDR1 SGHAT and CDR2 FQDESV (reference sequence). Deletions cut 4 bases from V and 2 bases from J, with 3 bases between. As DNA, the CDR3 is TGTGCCAGCAGCTCTACCTACGAGCAGTACTTC. This translates into CASSSTYEQYF. Combining the CDR3 with reference TRBV11-1 and TRBJ2-7 gives the whole variable domain EAEVAQSPRYKITEKSQAVAFWCDPISGHATLYWYRQILGQGPELLVQFQDESVVDDSQLPKDRFSAERLKGVDSTLKIQPAELGDSAMYLCASSSTYEQYFGPGTRLTVT.

This clone was detected only a few times. CDR3: CASSHIPGTRLTDTQYF. In DNA form, the CDR3 reads TGTGCCAGCAGCCACATCCCCGGGACTAGACTCACAGATACGCAGTATTTT. The rearrangement joins TRBV5-6 to TRBJ2-3, with TRBD2 identical over 8 bases. The CDR3 loop spans 17 amino acids. Looked up from germline, CDR1 is SGHDT and CDR2 is YYEEEE. The V and J ends lost 4 bases and 2 bases, in that order; junction bases with no gene match: 12.

This clone has more than one count but fewer than ten. Different DNA sequences within this sample yield the same CDR3. The chain couples TRBV7-2 to TRBJ2-7, with D perhaps TRBD2 (6 bases). Deletions cut 3 bases from V and 4 bases from J, with 13 bases between. CDR1 and CDR2 from the germline V gene are SGHTA and FQGNSA. The CDR3 is 14 amino acids. CDR3 in DNA: TGTGCCAGCAGCTTCGGGACTGGGGCTTACGAGCAGTACTTC. Translated, it gives CASSFGTGAYEQYF.

The genes are TRBV28 and TRBJ1-2; D is ambiguous. The CDR3 extends over 14 amino acids. Germline V gene lookup returns CDR1 MDHEN and CDR2 SYDVKM. Trimming cost V 5 bases and J 8 bases, with 18 bases left between them. The CDR3 loop is CASSPPTGPRGYTF. The CDR3 DNA sequence: TGTGCCAGCAGTCCTCCTACGGGTCCCCGGGGCTACACCTTC.

V gene TRBV7-6 combines with J gene TRBJ2-7; TRBD1 matches 7 bases. The CDR3 sequence is 19 residues long. Trimming at V came to 5 bases and at J to 0 bases, leaving 19 bases not matched to a gene. Germline loops: CDR1 SGHVS, CDR2 FNYEAQ. For the CDR3, the DNA is TGTGCCAGCAGCCCCCGAGGGGGCCCAAGGGGTCTGAGCTCCTACGAGCAGTACTTC. This encodes CASSPRGGPRGLSSYEQYF.

The chain carries TRBV27 and TRBJ1-5; TRBD1 is a possible D gene (5 bases). The CDR3 totals 15 residues. V dropped 8 bases and J dropped 2 bases, with 16 bases sitting between them. CDR1 MNHEY and CDR2 SMNVEV come from the germline V gene (reference sequence). The CDR3 coding sequence is TGTGCCAGCGGGCCCCCCGGGGGGGGCAATCAGCCCCAGCATTTT. It codes for CASGPPGGGNQPQHF.

The rearrangement uses TRBV7-2 and TRBJ2-5; 7 nucleotides agree with TRBD1. The DNA end is more similar to TRBJ2-7, so the J call may be wrong. CDR3 length: 15 residues. Germline-derived CDR1 and CDR2 are SGHTA and FQGNSA. The CDR3 sequence: CASSLGDRFIYEQYF. CDR3 nucleotides: TGTGCCAGCAGCTTAGGGGACAGATTTATCTACGAGCAGTACTTC.

The gene calls are TRBV18 and TRBJ2-1; no definite D call. CDR3 length: 12 amino acids. V dropped 3 bases and J dropped 8 bases, with 8 bases sitting between them. From germline, CDR1 is KGHSH and CDR2 LQKENI. CDR3 amino acids: CASSPWPDEQFF. The CDR3 DNA reads as TGTGCCAGCTCACCGTGGCCTGATGAGCAGTTCTTC.

This chain uses TRBV2 with TRBJ2-7; 9 bases match TRBD1. The CDR3 loop spans 16 amino acids. V trimming: 6 bases; J trimming: 6 bases; junction bases outside the gene matches: 15. Germline V gene lookup returns CDR1 SNHLY and CDR2 FYNNEI. CDR3 protein: CASSGLRGQGLGEQYF. The CDR3 DNA reads TGTGCCAGCAGCGGCCTAAGGGGACAGGGCCTCGGCGAGCAGTACTTC.

The chain joins TRBV27 to TRBJ2-4; 7 positions agree with TRBD2. This CDR3 is 13 amino acids long. The trim removed 8 bases at V and 5 bases at J, leaving 6 bases unmatched. In germline, CDR1 is MNHEY, CDR2 SMNVEV (reference sequence). CDR3: CASSWGGQNIQYF. CDR3 bases: TGTGCCAGCTCCTGGGGGGGACAAAACATTCAGTACTTC.

The genes are TRBV28 and TRBJ2-1; 9 bases fit TRBD2. V shed 6 bases and J 0 bases; nucleotides not matched to a gene: 15. Germline V gene data show CDR1 as MDHEN and CDR2 as SYDVKM. The CDR3 is 19 amino acids. The CDR3 DNA is TGTGCCAGCAGGCTGCGCGGGGGGGCGGGGGCGAGCTCCTACAATGAGCAGTTCTTC. This encodes CASRLRGGAGASSYNEQFF.

The V and J genes are TRBV9 and TRBJ2-7; TRBD1 matches 10 bases. The CDR3 extends over 16 amino acids. The V gene's germline CDR1 is SGDLS and CDR2 YYNGEE. V trimming: 3 bases; J trimming: 5 bases; junction bases outside the gene matches: 11. The CDR3 nucleotides are TGTGCCAGCAGCGCAATCGGCGGGACAGGGGCCCACGAGCAGTACTTC. Protein: CASSAIGGTGAHEQYF.

The chain is built from TRBV2 and TRBJ1-5, with a tentative D call TRBD1 (6 bases). Germline V CDR1 and CDR2: SNHLY, FYNNEI. The length of the CDR3 is 15 residues. The V and J ends lost 6 bases and 0 bases respectively, with 12 bases between them. The CDR3 DNA is TGTGCCAGCAGCCCCGGACAGTCTAGCAATCAGCCCCAGCATTTT. It translates to CASSPGQSSNQPQHF.

This sequence joins TRBV5-1 and TRBJ2-5, with TRBD2 as a possible D gene (6 bases). The V end was cut by 4 bases, the J end by 5 bases, with 18 bases between. The germline V gene has CDR1 SGHRS and CDR2 YFSETQ. This CDR3 has 15 amino acids. The CDR3 coding sequence is TGCGCCAGCAGCCCCGGCGGGGTAGTTGGTGAGACCCAGTACTTC. Translation gives CASSPGGVVGETQYF. Together with reference TRBV5-1 and TRBJ2-5, the CDR3 gives the full variable domain: KAGVTQTPRYLIKTRGQQVTLSCSPISGHRSVSWYQQTPGQGLQFLFEYFSETQRNKGNFPGRFSGRQFSNSRSEMNVSTLELGDSALYLCASSPGGVVGETQYFGPGTRLLVL.

The rearrangement uses TRBV6-5 and TRBJ1-6; 9 bases map to TRBD1. The length of the CDR3 is 14 residues. The ends lost 5 bases at V and 13 bases at J; junction bases unmatched: 9. Germline CDR1 reads MNHEY; CDR2 reads SVGAGI. The DNA for the CDR3 is TGTGCCAGCAGTAACCGGGACAGGGCCTCGCCCCTCCACTTT. Translating gives CASSNRDRASPLHF.

This chain uses TRBV2 with TRBJ2-3; 7 bases line up with TRBD2. This CDR3 region has 15 residues. The germline CDR1 and CDR2 sequences are SNHLY and FYNNEI. The ends lost 6 bases at V and 2 bases at J; junction bases unmatched: 8. The CDR3 loop reads CASRERDGPTDTQYF. The CDR3 nucleotides read TGTGCCAGCAGAGAGCGGGATGGACCCACAGATACGCAGTATTTT.

Of note for this clone: Mismatch with germline at one junction end may stem from a read error. J is TRBJ1-2 and V is TRBV5-1; 10 nucleotides line up with TRBD1. Germline CDR1 is SGHRS and CDR2 is YFSETQ. The CDR3 runs 15 residues. The CDR3 sequence is CVSSSGTGVNYGYTF. Written as DNA, the CDR3 is TGCGTCAGCAGCTCCGGGACAGGGGTTAACTATGGCTACACCTTC.

Concerning this clone itself: The same CDR3 is also encoded by other DNA sequences in this sample. This chain uses TRBV7-2 with TRBJ2-1; no clear D. The CDR3 length is 15 residues. Germline V gene sequence: CDR1 SGHTA, CDR2 FQGNSA. The V end lost 1 base, the J end lost 0 bases, and 7 bases lay between the germline ends. The CDR3 nucleotides read TGTGCCAGCAGCTTAGACCGAGGCTCCTACAATGAGCAGTTCTTC. It translates to CASSLDRGSYNEQFF.

The chain uses TRBV6-5 and TRBJ1-1; TRBD1 might be the D (5 bases). This CDR3 is built from 14 residues. Deletions cut 4 bases from V and 1 base from J, with 10 bases between. CDR1 and CDR2 from the germline V gene are MNHEY and SVGAGI. The CDR3 spells CASSLGASNTEAFF. The CDR3 DNA follows: TGTGCCAGCAGTTTAGGGGCCTCGAACACTGAAGCTTTCTTT.